The next 7 T cell receptor beta chains were all read from a single sample in a study of T cells after yellow fever vaccination. TCRdb ran MiXCR on the 5' RACE reads and lists one entry per CDR3 protein. Here the sample spans 300,000 to 400,000 distinct CDR3 sequences, about 10% being singletons. The sample in question was CD4+ T cells sorted from PBMCs, obtained 45 days after the yellow fever booster vaccination. All receptors come from a man aged 18-30 years who received the YFV17D yellow fever vaccine.

This rearrangement joins TRBV12-3 or TRBV12-4 to TRBJ1-2, with D tentatively TRBD1 (6 bases). The V gene lost 4 bases and the J gene lost 0 bases, with 12 bases spanning the gap. The CDR3 spans 15 residues. This CDR3 is CASSSAGGTNYGYTF. In DNA form, the CDR3 reads TGTGCCAGCAGTTCGGCGGGGGGCACTAACTATGGCTACACCTTC.

This clonotype was seen a few times. The V gene is TRBV20-1, the J gene TRBJ1-2; D call uncertain. V was clipped by 3 bases and J by 4 bases, with 12 bases between them. CDR3 length: 13 amino acids. CDR1 is DFQATT and CDR2 is SNEGSKA in the germline V gene (reference sequence). The CDR3, as DNA: TGCAGTGCTAGGACACCGCTGCCCTATGGCTACACCTTC. Translated: CSARTPLPYGYTF.

The rearrangement links TRBV5-6 to TRBJ1-5; D ambiguous. Germline values: CDR1 SGHDT, CDR2 YYEEEE. The length of the CDR3 is 12 residues. V was cut by 1 base and J by 10 bases, with 9 bases left in between. Here the CDR3 reads CASSLRQSPQHF. In nucleotides, the CDR3 is TGTGCCAGCAGCTTGCGTCAGAGTCCCCAGCATTTT.

This clonotype was detected ten times or more. The chain links TRBV20-1 to TRBJ2-7; TRBD2 agrees at 14 bases. V trimming: 1 base; J trimming: 0 bases; junction bases outside the gene matches: 11. The CDR3 spans 19 residues. Germline CDR1 reads DFQATT; CDR2 reads SNEGSKA (reference sequence). The CDR3 spells CSARGGSGLAGVGSYEQYV. CDR3 bases: TGCAGTGCTAGAGGAGGATCGGGACTAGCGGGGGTCGGCTCCTACGAGCAGTACGTC.

This chain joins TRBV4-1 and TRBJ2-4; TRBD2 agrees at 10 bases. CDR3 length: 17 amino acids. The germline gives CDR1 MGHRA, CDR2 YSYEKL. With V trimmed by 3 bases and J by 2 bases, 7 bases remained unmatched. The CDR3 sequence is CASSHHLAGASKNIQYF. CDR3 DNA: TGCGCCAGCAGCCATCACCTAGCGGGGGCATCCAAAAACATTCAGTACTTC.

The V gene is TRBV4-3, the J gene TRBJ2-6, with TRBD1 matching 7 bases. J was trimmed by 0 bases and V by 0 bases; bases with no gene match: 11. Germline V lookup: CDR1 LGHNA, CDR2 YSLEER. The CDR3 totals 20 residues. In DNA, the CDR3 is TGCGCCAGCAGCCAAGATATGGCCGGGACAGCGATCTCTGGGGCCAACGTCCTGACTTTC. Translation: CASSQDMAGTAISGANVLTF.

This clonotype was observed a few times. This chain links TRBV5-5 with TRBJ1-4, with 8 bases identical to TRBD1. V gave up 0 bases and J gave up 8 bases; unmatched junction bases: 6. Germline CDR1 SGHKS, CDR2 YYEKEE (reference sequence). The CDR3 has 15 residues. CDR3 bases: TGTGCCAGCAGCTTGGCGGGGACAGGCGGGGAAAAACTGTTTTTT. This gives the protein CASSLAGTGGEKLFF.